A single T cell receptor beta chain is shown here with its context. The sample is drawn from a study of blood T cells in healthy people across ages. Alongside a J-beta primer mix, a sample-barcoded 5' primer served in a second PCR lasting about 7 to 11 cycles. One entry per CDR3 protein, called by TCRdb with MiXCR from the 5' RACE reads. The sample includes about 1.7 million distinct CDR3 sequences, 28% seen only once; the top ten take around 7.7%. J gave up 4 bases and V 5 bases, and 5 bases lay outside the gene matches. This CDR3 has 14 residues. CDR1 and CDR2 (germline): SGHTA, FQGNSA. V gene TRBV7-2 combines with J gene TRBJ1-2; TRBD1 matches 9 bases. Sequenced sample: blood. This TCR came from a woman aged 30 to 39 in good health. The CDR3 protein is CASSPDRGFYGYTF. CDR3 coding DNA: TGTGCCAGCAGCCCGGACAGGGGATTCTATGGCTACACCTTC.